This paragraph covers one TCR beta chain sequence. This clonotype was seen at least ten times. It has no known antigen specificity. There are no base qualities to consult, and no much larger clone falls within one base. Stable Graves' hyperthyroidism was defined as no progression to ophthalmopathy during 18 months of follow-up. Hyperthyroidism patients were newly diagnosed, with disease duration under 2 months, and aged 18 to 65 years. The study excluded patients with uncontrolled infections, other autoimmune diseases, pregnancy or lactation. Clinical symptoms, serum thyroxine and TRAb, thyroid ultrasound, and orbital computed tomography formed the basis for the diagnoses. PBMCs were separated from 10 ml of fresh peripheral blood using Ficoll-Paque density gradient centrifugation. Trizol reagent was used to extract total RNA, and RNA quality was then checked on an Agilent 2100 Bioanalyzer. The sample comes from a study of T cells in Graves' hyperthyroidism and ophthalmopathy (dated 2019 in TCRdb). Some background on the complete study: Peripheral blood was collected at initial diagnosis, before any treatment. For training and testing, the 100 or so patients in the discovery cohort were randomly divided in a 7:3 ratio. In about 6 Graves' hyperthyroidism patients, the study also compared T-cell repertoires from thyroid tissue with T-cell repertoires from blood. Prospective prediction of ophthalmopathy was tested in an independent validation cohort consisting of about 20 hyperthyroidism patients and 15 to 17 patients who later progressed to ophthalmopathy. To identify distinguishing TCR V-J signatures, a discovery cohort of 90 to 100 patients was used, comprising 43 with Graves' ophthalmopathy and some 57 with stable Graves' hyperthyroidism. The paper reports TCR Vbeta CDR3 sequencing of 130 to 150 peripheral blood samples: 43 ophthalmopathy, under 80 hyperthyroidism and 17 progressor patients. Following sampling, methimazole starting at 30 mg daily was given to hyperthyroidism patients, and high-dose intravenous methylprednisolone was given to ophthalmopathy patients.

TCR beta CDR3 regions were amplified from RNA transcripts. The TCR CDR3 was subjected to a first round of RT-PCR using the HTBI primer set and the Qiagen OneStep RT-PCR kit. Libraries were constructed in a second round of multiplex PCR, after which size selection and purification were carried out. Paired-end sequencing of the libraries was performed with 100 bp reads on an Illumina HiSeq2000. As for the authors' bioinformatics: SOAPnuke was used to process the raw data, with reads discarded if the reads contained adapters or uncalled bases, had a mean Phred below 15, or lacked an exact constant-primer or identifier match. COPE v1.2.5 was used to merge high-quality paired reads, and clonotypes were defined as unique nucleotide sequences. Clonotypes were aligned to IMGT TRBV, TRBD and TRBJ reference segments using MiTCR v1.1. The analysis was restricted to V-J combinations with a frequency above 0.0001, which together covered 99% to 99.2% of the repertoires. A TCS score was defined as the ratio between F50 (clonal expansion) and ExV (chaos), using BLOSUM62-based TCRdist between CDR3 peptides within each V-J. Welch's t-statistics and random forest reduced around 550 V-J features to roughly 13, which were used in a naive Bayes classifier (R e1071). The public reads were reanalyzed by TCRdb: fastp trimming at Q25, MiXCR alignment, in-frame beta chains only. Merged by CDR3 protein, the rows form single entries marked with the most common genes and DNA. The authors' filters were not applied to this entry. The sample data list about 420,000 distinct CDR3 sequences, and around 16% of these were observed just once. 11% to 15% of the sample lies in the top ten.

Overall study results and their limits: Most expanded thyroid clonotypes (frequency above 0.001) were also detected in blood, suggesting blood repertoires may reflect thyroid immune responses. During validation, the model predicted progression to ophthalmopathy a median of roughly six months ahead of onset, with almost 71% sensitivity and about 72% specificity. No statistical method was used to fix the sample size in advance, and group allocation was not hidden from the investigators. Ophthalmopathy was separated from stable hyperthyroidism by a 13 V-J signature model, with just over 85% sensitivity and about 81% specificity obtained in cross-validation and 80%/75% obtained in testing.

Sequenced material: blood. This TCR was recovered from a woman aged 18 to 35 with Graves' hyperthyroidism.

The CDR3 region has the sequence CASSPAGLTDTQYF. The nucleotide sequence is given as TGTGCCAGCAGTCCAGCGGGACTCACAGATACGCAGTATTTT. The chain joins TRBV28 to TRBJ2-3; 7 central nucleotides agree with TRBD2. Relative to germline, V is missing 5 bases and J is missing 2 bases, with 4 bases of the junction outside any gene match. The CDR3 covers 14 residues, taking in both the cysteine and the phenylalanine. Just CDR3 DNA is preserved here, 42 bases in frame from base 1. The germline V gene sets CDR1 to MDHEN and CDR2 to SYDVKM.